The entry that follows covers one T cell receptor beta chain sequence. The data were obtained in a study of blood T cell repertoires in COVID-19. About the research overall: Italy, Spain and the United States were the sources of the convalescent and acute COVID-19 samples.

The CDR3 totals 13 residues. The germline gives CDR1 SGHDT, CDR2 YYEEEE. The V end lost 2 bases, the J end lost 4 bases, and 9 bases lay between the germline ends. Per the study methods: From reference gene primer amplification, estimates of nucleated cell counts were derived. Here immunoSEQ multiplex PCR was the method, and the copy in TCRdb shows in-frame clones only, minus some. That table supplies the V and J calls and clone size; D and trimming were determined from the DNA. The data hold 90,000 to 150,000 clones, with roughly three quarters observed a single time. The sequencing sample was made of peripheral blood. The receptor was isolated from a woman of 80 years or more with acute or convalescent COVID-19. V gene TRBV5-6 combines with J gene TRBJ1-1; D call uncertain. The CDR3 loop is CASSFERATEAFF. CDR3 sequence (DNA): TGTGCCAGCAGCTTCGAGAGGGCCACTGAAGCTTTCTTT. The variable domain in full, completed from reference TRBV5-6 and TRBJ1-1, reads DAGVTQSPTHLIKTRGQQVTLRCSPKSGHDTVSWYQQALGQGPQFIFQYYEEEERQRGNFPDRFSGHQFPNYSSELNVNALLLGDSALYLCASSFERATEAFFGQGTRLTVV.